This TCR beta chain was identified during a study of breast tumors, draining lymph nodes, adjacent tissues. The sample holds many counts of this clonotype. No antigen is known for it. The germline gives CDR1 SEHNR, CDR2 FQNEAQ (reference sequence). V lost 1 base and J lost 8, with 17 bases in between. This CDR3 has 15 residues. Axillary draining lymph nodes of breast cancer patients supplied the node samples. Regarding the study as a whole: That most tumor T cells come from lymph nodes remained unproven. Compared with lymph nodes, tumors were less diverse; compared with nontumor tissue, more.

TCRdb independently ran MiXCR on the multiplex PCR reads; one entry per CDR3 protein. The sample lists 170,000 or so distinct CDR3 sequences; about 33% were seen once. The rearrangement uses TRBV7-9 and TRBJ1-2; D remains unclear. This receptor was identified in a female donor with breast cancer. Some clones in this sample may be carry-over from other donors' samples. Specimen: axillary lymph node tissue. CDR3 in amino acids: CASSLEHSYAGGYTF. The DNA of the CDR3 is TGTGCCAGCAGCTTAGAACACTCTTACGCAGGCGGCTACACCTTC.